This T cell receptor (beta chain) emerged from a study of cytomegalovirus exposure and HLA in healthy donors. Germline loops: CDR1 LNHDA, CDR2 SQIVND (reference sequence). The V segment lost 4 bases and the J segment 0 bases; nucleotides outside the gene matches: 13. The CDR3 totals 19 residues. It was with 60 Vbeta and 13 Jbeta primers that the PCR ran. Generated by immunoSEQ multiplex PCR, the TCRdb table keeps only in-frame clones and is missing some. The table has 190,000 or so clones, around 83% seen once; the top ten hold around 9.6%. This chain joins TRBV19 and TRBJ2-4; 9 nucleotides line up with TRBD1. Source material: PBMCs. The TCR was taken from a woman between 45 and 60 years old in good health and CMV-seropositive. The CDR3 region has the DNA TGTGCCAGTAGTACTTCTCCGGGACAGGGCAGACTAGCCAAAAACATTCAGTACTTC. As protein: CASSTSPGQGRLAKNIQYF.